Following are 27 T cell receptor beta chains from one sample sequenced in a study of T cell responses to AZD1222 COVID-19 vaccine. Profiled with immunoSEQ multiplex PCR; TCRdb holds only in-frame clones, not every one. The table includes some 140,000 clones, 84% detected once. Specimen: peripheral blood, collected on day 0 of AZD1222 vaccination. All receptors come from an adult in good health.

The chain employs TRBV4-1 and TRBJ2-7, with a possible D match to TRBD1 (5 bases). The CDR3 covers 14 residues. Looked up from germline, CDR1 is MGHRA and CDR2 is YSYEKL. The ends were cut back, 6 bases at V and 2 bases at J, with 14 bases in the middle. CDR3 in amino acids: CASSHSTAAYEQYF. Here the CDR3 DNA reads TGCGCCAGCAGTCATTCGACAGCCGCCTACGAGCAGTACTTC.

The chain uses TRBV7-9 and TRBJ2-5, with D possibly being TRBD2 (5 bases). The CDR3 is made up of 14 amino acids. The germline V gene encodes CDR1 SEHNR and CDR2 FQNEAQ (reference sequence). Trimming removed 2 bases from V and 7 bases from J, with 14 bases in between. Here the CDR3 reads CASSLFGKEVTQYF. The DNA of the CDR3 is TGTGCCAGCAGCTTATTCGGGAAGGAGGTGACCCAGTACTTC.

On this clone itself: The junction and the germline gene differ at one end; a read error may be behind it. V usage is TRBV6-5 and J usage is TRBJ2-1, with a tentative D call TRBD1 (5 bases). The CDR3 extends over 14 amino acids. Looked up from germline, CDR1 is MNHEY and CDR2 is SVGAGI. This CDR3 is CKGATGATYNEQFF. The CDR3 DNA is TGCAAAGGAGCCACAGGTGCTACCTACAATGAGCAGTTCTTC.

The CDR3 DNA follows: TGTGCCAGCAGTTCGACAGGGGTGGGCACTGAAGCTTTCTTT. Translation: CASSSTGVGTEAFF. The chain has TRBV6-6 and TRBJ1-1; 8 bases align to TRBD1. The J segment lost 4 bases and the V segment lost 4 bases, leaving 5 bases of the junction unmatched. CDR3 size: 14 residues. Germline V gene data show CDR1 as MNHNY and CDR2 as SVGAGI (reference sequence).

The DNA of the CDR3 is TGTGCCAGCAGCTTAGTGGGAGATGAAGCTTTCTTT. Residues: CASSLVGDEAFF. The J gene is TRBJ1-1, the V gene TRBV7-9; no firm D call. The V end lost 1 base, the J end lost 7 bases, and 7 bases lay between the germline ends. Germline V gene lookup returns CDR1 SEHNR and CDR2 FQNEAQ (reference sequence). This CDR3 has 12 residues.

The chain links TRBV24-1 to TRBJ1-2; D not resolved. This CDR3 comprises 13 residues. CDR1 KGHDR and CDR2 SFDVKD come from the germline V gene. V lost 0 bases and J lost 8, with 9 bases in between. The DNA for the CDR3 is TGTGCCACCAGTGATTTGGGATCGGTCGGCTACACCTTC. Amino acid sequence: CATSDLGSVGYTF.

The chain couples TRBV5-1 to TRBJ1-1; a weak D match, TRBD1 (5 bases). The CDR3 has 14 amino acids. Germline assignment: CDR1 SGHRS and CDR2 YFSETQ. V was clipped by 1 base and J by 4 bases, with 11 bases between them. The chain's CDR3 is CASSLRQGSTEAFF. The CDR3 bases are TGCGCCAGCAGCTTGAGGCAGGGAAGCACTGAAGCTTTCTTT.

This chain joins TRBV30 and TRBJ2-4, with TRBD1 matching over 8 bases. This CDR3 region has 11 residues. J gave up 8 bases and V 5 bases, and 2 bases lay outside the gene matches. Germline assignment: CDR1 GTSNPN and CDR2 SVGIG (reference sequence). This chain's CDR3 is CAWGQGDIQYF. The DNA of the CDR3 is TGTGCCTGGGGACAGGGTGACATTCAGTACTTC.

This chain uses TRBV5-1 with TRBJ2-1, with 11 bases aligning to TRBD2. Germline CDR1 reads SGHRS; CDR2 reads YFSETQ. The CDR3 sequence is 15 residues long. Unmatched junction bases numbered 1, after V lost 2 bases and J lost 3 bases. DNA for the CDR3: TGCGCCAGCAGCTTACTAGCGGGGGTCTACAATGAGCAGTTCTTC. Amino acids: CASSLLAGVYNEQFF. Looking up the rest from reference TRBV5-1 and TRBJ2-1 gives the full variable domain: KAGVTQTPRYLIKTRGQQVTLSCSPISGHRSVSWYQQTPGQGLQFLFEYFSETQRNKGNFPGRFSGRQFSNSRSEMNVSTLELGDSALYLCASSLLAGVYNEQFFGPGTRLTVL.

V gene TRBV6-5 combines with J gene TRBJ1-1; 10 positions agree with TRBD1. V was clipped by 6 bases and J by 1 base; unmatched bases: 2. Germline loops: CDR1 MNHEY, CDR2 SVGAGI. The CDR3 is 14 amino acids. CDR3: CASRGTGANTEAFF. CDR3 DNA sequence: TGTGCCAGCAGGGGGACAGGGGCGAACACTGAAGCTTTCTTT.

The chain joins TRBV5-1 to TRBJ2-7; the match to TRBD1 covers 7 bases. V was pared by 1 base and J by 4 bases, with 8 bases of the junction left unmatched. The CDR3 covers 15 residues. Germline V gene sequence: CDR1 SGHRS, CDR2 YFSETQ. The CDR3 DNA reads TGCGCCAGCAGCTTGTCCGGGACAGAAAGATACGAGCAGTACTTC. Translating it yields CASSLSGTERYEQYF.

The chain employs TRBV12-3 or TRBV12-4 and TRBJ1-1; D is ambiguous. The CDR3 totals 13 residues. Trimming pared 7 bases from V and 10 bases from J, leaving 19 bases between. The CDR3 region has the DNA TGTGCCAGCACCCCCTCGTGGGAGGGTACAGCTTTCTTT. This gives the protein CASTPSWEGTAFF.

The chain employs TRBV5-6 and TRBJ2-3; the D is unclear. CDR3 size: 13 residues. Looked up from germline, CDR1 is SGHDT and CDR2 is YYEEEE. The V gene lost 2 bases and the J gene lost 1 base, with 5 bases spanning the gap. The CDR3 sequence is CASSLSGTDTQYF. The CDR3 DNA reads TGTGCCAGCAGCTTATCGGGCACAGATACGCAGTATTTT.

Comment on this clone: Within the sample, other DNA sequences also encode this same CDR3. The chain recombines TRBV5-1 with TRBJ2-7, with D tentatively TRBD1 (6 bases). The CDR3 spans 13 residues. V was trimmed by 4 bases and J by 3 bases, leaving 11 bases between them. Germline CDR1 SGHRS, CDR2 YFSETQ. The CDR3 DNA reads TGCGCCAGCAGCCTAGGACAGAGCTACGAGCAGTACTTC. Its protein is CASSLGQSYEQYF.

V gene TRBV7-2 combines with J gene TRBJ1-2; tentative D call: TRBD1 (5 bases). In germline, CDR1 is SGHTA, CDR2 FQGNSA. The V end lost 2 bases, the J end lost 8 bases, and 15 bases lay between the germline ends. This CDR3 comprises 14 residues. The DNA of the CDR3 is TGTGCCAGCAGCTTACTAGGGACCGGCCGGGGCTACACCTTC. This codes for CASSLLGTGRGYTF.

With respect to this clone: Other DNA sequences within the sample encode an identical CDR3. The CDR3 loop is CASSLRGLPTDTQYF. DNA for the CDR3: TGCGCCAGCAGCTTGCGGGGACTACCCACAGATACGCAGTATTTT. V is TRBV5-1 and J is TRBJ2-3; 7 nucleotides agree with TRBD2. V dropped 1 base and J dropped 2; count of bases not matched to a gene: 4. The germline V gene encodes CDR1 SGHRS and CDR2 YFSETQ. CDR3 length: 15 residues.

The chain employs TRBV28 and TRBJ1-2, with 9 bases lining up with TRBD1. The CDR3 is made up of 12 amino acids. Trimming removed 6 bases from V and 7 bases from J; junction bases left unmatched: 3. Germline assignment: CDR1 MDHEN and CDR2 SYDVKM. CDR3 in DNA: TGTGCCAGCAGCCTGACAGGGGGTGGCTACACCTTC. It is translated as CASSLTGGGYTF.

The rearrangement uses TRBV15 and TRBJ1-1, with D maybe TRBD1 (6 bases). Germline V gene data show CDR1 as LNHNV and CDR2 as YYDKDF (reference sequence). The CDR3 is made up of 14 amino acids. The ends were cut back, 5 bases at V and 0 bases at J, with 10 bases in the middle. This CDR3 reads CATSGGTLNTEAFF. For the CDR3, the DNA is TGTGCCACCAGCGGAGGGACATTGAACACTGAAGCTTTCTTT.

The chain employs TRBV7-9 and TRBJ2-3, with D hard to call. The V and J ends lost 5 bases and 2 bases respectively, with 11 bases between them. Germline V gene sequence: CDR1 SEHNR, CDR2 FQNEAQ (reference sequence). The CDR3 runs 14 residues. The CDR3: CASSLGPSTDTQYF. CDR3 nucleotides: TGTGCCAGCAGCCTGGGTCCCTCCACAGATACGCAGTATTTT. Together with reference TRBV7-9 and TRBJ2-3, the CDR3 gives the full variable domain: DTGVSQNPRHKITKRGQNVTFRCDPISEHNRLYWYRQTLGQGPEFLTYFQNEAQLEKSRLLSDRFSAERPKGSFSTLEIQRTEQGDSAMYLCASSLGPSTDTQYFGPGTRLTVL.

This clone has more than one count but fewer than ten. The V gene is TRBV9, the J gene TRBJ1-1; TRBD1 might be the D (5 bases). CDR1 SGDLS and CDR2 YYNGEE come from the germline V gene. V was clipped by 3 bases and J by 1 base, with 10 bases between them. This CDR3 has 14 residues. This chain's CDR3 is CASSAKTANTEAFF. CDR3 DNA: TGTGCCAGCAGCGCCAAGACAGCGAACACTGAAGCTTTCTTT. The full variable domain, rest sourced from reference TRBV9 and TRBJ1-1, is DSGVTQTPKHLITATGQRVTLRCSPRSGDLSVYWYQQSLDQGLQFLIQYYNGEERAKGNILERFSAQQFPDLHSELNLSSLELGDSALYFCASSAKTANTEAFFGQGTRLTVV.

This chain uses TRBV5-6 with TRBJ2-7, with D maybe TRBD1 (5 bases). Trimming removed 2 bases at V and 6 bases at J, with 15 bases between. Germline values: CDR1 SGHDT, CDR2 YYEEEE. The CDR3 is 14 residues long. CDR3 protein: CASSFQPRRGEQYF. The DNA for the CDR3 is TGTGCCAGCAGCTTTCAACCCCGAAGGGGCGAGCAGTACTTC.

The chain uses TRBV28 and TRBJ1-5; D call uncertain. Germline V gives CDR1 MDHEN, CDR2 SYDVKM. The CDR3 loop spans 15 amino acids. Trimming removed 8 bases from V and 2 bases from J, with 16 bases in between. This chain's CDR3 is CASGGQRLGNQPQHF. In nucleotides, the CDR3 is TGTGCCAGCGGTGGGCAGAGGTTGGGCAATCAGCCCCAGCATTTT.

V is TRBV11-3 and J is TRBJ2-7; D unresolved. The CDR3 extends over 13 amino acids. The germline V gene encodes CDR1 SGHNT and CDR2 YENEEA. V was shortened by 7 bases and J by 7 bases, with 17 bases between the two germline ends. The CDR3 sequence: CASTSQPGREQYF. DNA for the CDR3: TGTGCCAGCACCTCCCAACCGGGCCGGGAGCAGTACTTC.

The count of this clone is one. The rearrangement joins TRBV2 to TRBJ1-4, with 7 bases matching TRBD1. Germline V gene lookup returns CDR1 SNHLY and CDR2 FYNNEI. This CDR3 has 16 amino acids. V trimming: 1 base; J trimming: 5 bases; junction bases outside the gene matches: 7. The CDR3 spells CASSEDEDRSNEKLFF. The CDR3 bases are TGTGCCAGCAGTGAAGACGAGGACAGGTCGAATGAAAAACTGTTTTTT.

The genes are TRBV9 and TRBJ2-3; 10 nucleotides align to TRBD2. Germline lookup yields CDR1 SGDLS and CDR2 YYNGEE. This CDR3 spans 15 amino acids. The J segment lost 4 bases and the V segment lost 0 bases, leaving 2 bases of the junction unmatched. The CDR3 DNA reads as TGTGCCAGCAGCGTAGGAGCGGGGGGGTCAGATACGCAGTATTTT. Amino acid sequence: CASSVGAGGSDTQYF.

CDR3 region: CASSYSDDRRSPLHF. The CDR3 nucleotides are TGTGCCAGCAGTTACTCGGACGACAGGCGCTCACCCCTCCACTTT. V gene TRBV6-5 combines with J gene TRBJ1-6; possibly TRBD1 for D (6 bases). The germline V and J ends were trimmed by 0 bases and 10 bases, with 13 bases remaining between them. Per germline, CDR1 MNHEY and CDR2 SVGAGI. This CDR3 is 15 amino acids long.

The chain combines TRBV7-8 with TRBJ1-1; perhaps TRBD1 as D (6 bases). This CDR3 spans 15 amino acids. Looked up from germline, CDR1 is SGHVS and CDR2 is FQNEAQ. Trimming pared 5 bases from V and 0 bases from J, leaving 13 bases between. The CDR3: CASSPEDRMNTEAFF. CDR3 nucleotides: TGTGCCAGCAGCCCAGAAGACAGGATGAACACTGAAGCTTTCTTT.